The clone carrying this T cell receptor (beta chain) was recorded only once. Its specificity is not known. The data originate from a study of cytomegalovirus exposure and HLA in healthy donors. Points from the study as a whole: What a later analysis showed was that several of the most significant clusters appeared linked to common viral pathogens. Some V segments (TRBV6-2 and TRBV6-3 among them) were excluded as indistinguishable. In vitro checks showed that three CMV-associated chains really do target CMV antigens.

The CDR3 runs 15 residues. Germline values: CDR1 LGHNA, CDR2 YNFKEQ. V was pared by 4 bases and J by 0 bases, with 12 bases between. Amplification used 60 Vbeta primers and 13 Jbeta primers. Only in-frame clones appear in the TCRdb table, and some are missing; sequencing was by immunoSEQ multiplex PCR. The table includes 300,000 or so clones, about 83% detected once. Source material: PBMCs. This chain links TRBV4-2 with TRBJ1-2, with D possibly being TRBD1 (6 bases). The receptor's source is a middle-aged woman in good health and CMV-seropositive. CDR3: CASSLGGSTNYGYTF. For the CDR3, the DNA is TGTGCCAGCAGCCTTGGGGGCAGCACTAACTATGGCTACACCTTC.